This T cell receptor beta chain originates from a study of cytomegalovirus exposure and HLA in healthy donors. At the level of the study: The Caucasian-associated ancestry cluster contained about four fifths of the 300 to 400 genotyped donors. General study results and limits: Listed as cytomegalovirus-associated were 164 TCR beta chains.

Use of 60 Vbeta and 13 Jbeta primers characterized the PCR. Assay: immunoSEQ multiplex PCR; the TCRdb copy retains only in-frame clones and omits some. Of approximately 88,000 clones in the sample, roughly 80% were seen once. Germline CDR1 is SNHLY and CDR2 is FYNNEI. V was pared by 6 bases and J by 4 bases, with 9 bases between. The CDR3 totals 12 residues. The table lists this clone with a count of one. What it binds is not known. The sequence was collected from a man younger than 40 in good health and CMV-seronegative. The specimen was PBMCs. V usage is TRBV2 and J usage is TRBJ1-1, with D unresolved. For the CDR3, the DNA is TGTGCCAGCAGGGCAGGTTTCACTGAAGCTTTCTTT. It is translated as CASRAGFTEAFF. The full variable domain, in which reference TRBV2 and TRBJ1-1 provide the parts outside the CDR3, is EPEVTQTPSHQVTQMGQEVILRCVPISNHLYFYWYRQILGQKVEFLVSFYNNEISEKSEIFDDQFSVERPDGSNFTLKIRSTKLEDSAMYFCASRAGFTEAFFGQGTRLTVV.